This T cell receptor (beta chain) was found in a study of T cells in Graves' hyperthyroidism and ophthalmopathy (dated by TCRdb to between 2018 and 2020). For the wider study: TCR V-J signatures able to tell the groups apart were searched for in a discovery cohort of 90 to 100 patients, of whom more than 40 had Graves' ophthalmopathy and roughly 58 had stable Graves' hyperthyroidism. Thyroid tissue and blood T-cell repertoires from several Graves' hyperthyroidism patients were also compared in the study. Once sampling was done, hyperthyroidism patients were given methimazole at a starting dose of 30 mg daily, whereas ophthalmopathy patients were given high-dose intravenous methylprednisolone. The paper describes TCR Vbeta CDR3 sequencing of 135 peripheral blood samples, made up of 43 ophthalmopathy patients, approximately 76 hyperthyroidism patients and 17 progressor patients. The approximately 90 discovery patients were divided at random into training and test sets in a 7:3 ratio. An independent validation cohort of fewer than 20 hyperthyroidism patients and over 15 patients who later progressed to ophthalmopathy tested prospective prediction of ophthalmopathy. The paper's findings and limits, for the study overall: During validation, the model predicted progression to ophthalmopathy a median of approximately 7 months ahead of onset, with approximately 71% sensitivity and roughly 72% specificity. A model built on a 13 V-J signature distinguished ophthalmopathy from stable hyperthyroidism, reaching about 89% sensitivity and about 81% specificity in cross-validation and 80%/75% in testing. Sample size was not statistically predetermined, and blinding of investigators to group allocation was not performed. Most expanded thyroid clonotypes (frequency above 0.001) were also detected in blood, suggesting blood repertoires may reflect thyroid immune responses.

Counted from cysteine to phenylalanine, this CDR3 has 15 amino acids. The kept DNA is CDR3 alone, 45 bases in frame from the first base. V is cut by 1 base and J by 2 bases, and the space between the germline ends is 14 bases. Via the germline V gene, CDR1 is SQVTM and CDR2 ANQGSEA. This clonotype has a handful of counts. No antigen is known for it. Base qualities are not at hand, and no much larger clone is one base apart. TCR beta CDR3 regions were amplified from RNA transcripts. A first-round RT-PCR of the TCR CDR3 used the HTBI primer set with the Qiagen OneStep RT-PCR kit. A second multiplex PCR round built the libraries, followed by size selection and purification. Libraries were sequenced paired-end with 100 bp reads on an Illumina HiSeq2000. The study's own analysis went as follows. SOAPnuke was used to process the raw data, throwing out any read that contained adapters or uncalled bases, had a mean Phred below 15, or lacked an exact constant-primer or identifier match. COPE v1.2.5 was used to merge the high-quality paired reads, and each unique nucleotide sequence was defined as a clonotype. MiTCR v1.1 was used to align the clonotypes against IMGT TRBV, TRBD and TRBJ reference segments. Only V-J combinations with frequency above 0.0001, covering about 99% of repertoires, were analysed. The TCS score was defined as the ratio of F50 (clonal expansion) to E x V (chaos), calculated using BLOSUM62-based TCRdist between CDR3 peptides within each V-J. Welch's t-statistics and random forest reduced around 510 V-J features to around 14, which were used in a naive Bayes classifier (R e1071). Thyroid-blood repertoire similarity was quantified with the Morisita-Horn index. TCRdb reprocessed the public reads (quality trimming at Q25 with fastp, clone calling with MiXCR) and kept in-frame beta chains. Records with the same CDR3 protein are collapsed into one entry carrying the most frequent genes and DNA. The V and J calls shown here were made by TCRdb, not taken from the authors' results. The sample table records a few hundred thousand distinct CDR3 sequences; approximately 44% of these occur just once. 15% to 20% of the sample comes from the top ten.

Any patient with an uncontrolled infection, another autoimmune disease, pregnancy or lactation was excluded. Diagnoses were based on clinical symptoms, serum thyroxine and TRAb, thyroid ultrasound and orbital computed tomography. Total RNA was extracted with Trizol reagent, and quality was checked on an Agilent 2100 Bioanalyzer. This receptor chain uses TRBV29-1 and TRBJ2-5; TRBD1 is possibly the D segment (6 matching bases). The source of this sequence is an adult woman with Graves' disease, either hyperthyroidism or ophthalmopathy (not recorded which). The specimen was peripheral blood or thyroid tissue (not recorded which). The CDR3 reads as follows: CSVEGGGGGQETQYF. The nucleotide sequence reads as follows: TGCAGCGTTGAAGGTGGGGGCGGTGGGCAAGAGACCCAGTACTTC.